This T cell receptor beta chain stems from a study of radiotherapy plus CTLA-4 blockade in lung cancer. Turning to the study itself: Among patients, over 15% showed objective responses, and 25% to 35% had disease control. General study points: Expansion of tumor-derived TCR clones was observed in blood after radiotherapy plus ipilimumab.

Trimming shortened V by 4 bases and J by 1 base, and 8 bases separated the two germline ends. Per germline, CDR1 MDHEN and CDR2 SYDVKM. The CDR3 is made up of 14 amino acids. TCRdb's copy holds only in-frame clones and misses some; the assay was immunoSEQ multiplex PCR. This table has more than 75,000 clones, about 88% appearing once. Concerning this clone: Its specificity is not known.

The study treated chemo-refractory metastatic non-small-cell lung cancer patients with focal radiation plus ipilimumab CTLA-4 blockade. This TCR was sampled from a human donor with non-small cell lung cancer who had stable disease on radiotherapy plus ipilimumab. Sequencing used peripheral blood, obtained from a patient treated with radiotherapy plus ipilimumab. This chain links TRBV28 with TRBJ2-4, with D uncertain. The CDR3 DNA is TGTGCCAGCAGTTCGGCCCACGCCAAAAACATTCAGTACTTC. Protein sequence: CASSSAHAKNIQYF.